The 21 T cell receptor beta chains presented below share a single source sample, sequenced in a study of T cell repertoires in cytomegalovirus infection. No antigen has been identified for these receptors. TCRdb passed the reads through MiXCR, listing each CDR3 protein once. The sample holds some 350,000 distinct CDR3 sequences, around a third seen once. Sequencing used cultured PBMCs, obtained from culture after CMV antigen stimulation. Receptors originate from a human donor in good health (CMV status not recorded). Some clones in this sample may be carry-over from other donors' samples.

V and J are TRBV7-9 and TRBJ2-5; D is perhaps TRBD2 (6 bases). This CDR3 is 15 amino acids long. V was clipped by 3 bases and J by 5 bases, with 16 bases between them. In germline, CDR1 is SEHNR, CDR2 FQNEAQ (reference sequence). The CDR3 nucleotides are TGTGCCAGCAGCTTCCAGGGAGGAAGAGGGGAGACCCAGTACTTC. Translated, it gives CASSFQGGRGETQYF.

The chain is built from TRBV4-3 and TRBJ2-1; 12 nucleotides align to TRBD2. Germline V lookup: CDR1 LGHNA, CDR2 YSLEER. Trimming at V came to 0 bases and at J to 8 bases, leaving 5 bases not matched to a gene. The CDR3 has 16 amino acids. This CDR3 is CASSQDTSGRLYEQFF. CDR3 DNA sequence: TGCGCCAGCAGCCAAGACACTAGCGGGAGGCTCTATGAGCAGTTCTTC.

This clonotype came up many times. This chain joins TRBV19 and TRBJ2-3; TRBD2 matches at 8 bases. Per the germline V gene, CDR1 is LNHDA and CDR2 is SQIVND (reference sequence). J lost 4 bases, V lost 7 bases, and 7 bases had no gene match. CDR3 length equals 14 residues. The CDR3 coding sequence is TGTGCCAGTACTCGCGGAGCGGGGGCAGATACGCAGTATTTT. This sequence encodes CASTRGAGADTQYF.

This clonotype was picked up a small number of times. The chain combines TRBV7-2 with TRBJ2-7; D gene unclear. The germline gives CDR1 SGHTA, CDR2 FQGNSA. CDR3 length: 14 residues. Trimming shortened V by 5 bases and J by 4 bases, and 15 bases separated the two germline ends. This CDR3 is CASSPGTAKYEQYF. CDR3 coding DNA: TGTGCCAGCAGCCCCGGTACGGCCAAATACGAGCAGTACTTC.

The V and J genes are TRBV27 and TRBJ2-5, with D possibly matching TRBD1 (5 bases). This CDR3 has 15 amino acids. V was pared by 6 bases and J by 1 base, with 15 bases between. CDR1 is MNHEY and CDR2 is SMNVEV in the germline V gene (reference sequence). The CDR3 sequence: CASRPTSGPQETQYF. CDR3 in DNA: TGTGCCAGCAGACCCACATCAGGGCCCCAAGAGACCCAGTACTTC.

The rearrangement joins TRBV25-1 to TRBJ1-4; 9 bases match TRBD1. This CDR3 comprises 18 residues. Germline CDR1 MGHDK, CDR2 SYGVNS. V lost 4 bases, J lost 5 bases, and 14 bases stayed unmatched. CDR3: CASSGAEDRGRPNEKLFF. The CDR3 bases are TGTGCCAGCAGTGGGGCTGAGGACAGGGGTCGACCGAATGAAAAACTGTTTTTT.

The V gene is TRBV20-1, the J gene TRBJ1-5; 7 bases line up with TRBD1. After removal of 3 bases from V and 3 bases from J, the junction contained 8 bases not matched to a gene. Germline CDR1 DFQATT, CDR2 SNEGSKA (reference sequence). The CDR3 sequence is 15 residues long. CDR3 in amino acids: CSASIPGQFNQPQHF. The CDR3 nucleotides are TGCAGTGCTAGCATCCCGGGACAGTTCAATCAGCCCCAGCATTTT.

The CDR3 DNA reads as TGCAGTGCTAGAGCAGTCAGTAGGTCCTACGAGCAGTACTTC. Translating gives CSARAVSRSYEQYF. This chain uses TRBV20-1 with TRBJ2-7, with unresolved D. Trimming took 1 base from V and 1 from J, leaving 11 bases between them. The germline V gene has CDR1 DFQATT and CDR2 SNEGSKA (reference sequence). The CDR3 is made up of 14 amino acids.

This clonotype was counted at least ten times. This rearrangement joins TRBV7-2 to TRBJ2-7, with D possibly TRBD2 on 6 matching bases. V was clipped by 2 bases and J by 0 bases, with 8 bases between them. The CDR3 covers 14 residues. From germline, CDR1 is SGHTA and CDR2 FQGNSA. The CDR3 DNA is TGTGCCAGCAGCTTATCGGGAGTCTCCTACGAGCAGTACTTC. Translated, it gives CASSLSGVSYEQYF.

This chain links TRBV2 with TRBJ2-5, with no clear D. Trimming took off 11 bases at V and 0 bases at J, with 10 bases between the two ends. Germline CDR1 and CDR2: SNHLY and FYNNEI. The CDR3 loop spans 12 amino acids. The CDR3 region has the DNA TGTGCCGGTCGGCCAGACCAAGAGACCCAGTACTTC. This encodes CAGRPDQETQYF.

There are a few counts of this clonotype. The genes are TRBV28 and TRBJ2-3, with TRBD2 identical over 12 bases. The ends lost 11 bases at V and 1 base at J; junction bases unmatched: 7. Germline loops: CDR1 MDHEN, CDR2 SYDVKM. This CDR3 is built from 15 residues. The CDR3 bases are TGTGCCGCTCAGGGACTAGCGGGCGGCACAGATACGCAGTATTTT. Translation gives CAAQGLAGGTDTQYF.

This clonotype was picked up a small number of times. The chain uses TRBV24-1 and TRBJ2-1; 7 bases map to TRBD2. Germline V CDR1 and CDR2: KGHDR, SFDVKD. V lost 7 bases and J lost 9; bases outside the gene matches: 8. CDR3 length: 13 residues. Here the CDR3 reads CATSVTSAGEQFF. In DNA form, the CDR3 reads TGTGCCACCAGCGTTACTAGCGCGGGTGAGCAGTTCTTC.

This rearrangement joins TRBV12-3 or TRBV12-4 to TRBJ2-2; D gene ambiguous. V was pared by 4 bases and J by 4 bases, with 10 bases between. This CDR3 is built from 14 residues. CDR3 sequence (DNA): TGTGCCAGCAGTTCCCGAATATCCACCGGGGAGCTGTTTTTT. It codes for CASSSRISTGELFF.

This clonotype has a count of ten or more. The CDR3 nucleotides are TGTGCCACCAGCTGGGACTACTTCAATGAGCAGTTCTTC. This translates into CATSWDYFNEQFF. The rearrangement joins TRBV15 to TRBJ2-1; 7 nucleotides line up with TRBD2. Losses at the gene ends were 5 bases for V and 6 bases for J; bases not matched to a gene: 4. The germline V gene encodes CDR1 LNHNV and CDR2 YYDKDF (reference sequence). The CDR3 has 13 residues.

The gene calls are TRBV29-1 and TRBJ2-1; 10 positions agree with TRBD2. Germline assignment: CDR1 SQVTM and CDR2 ANQGSEA. This CDR3 is 13 amino acids long. Trimming at V came to 5 bases and at J to 10 bases, leaving 8 bases not matched to a gene. The CDR3 loop reads CSVRLAGVGEQFF. Here the CDR3 DNA reads TGCAGCGTTCGGCTAGCGGGAGTCGGGGAGCAGTTCTTC.

This clonotype was recorded a few times. This chain connects TRBV11-3 to TRBJ2-5; D unclear. Per germline, CDR1 SGHNT and CDR2 YENEEA. Trimming pared 3 bases from V and 5 bases from J, leaving 10 bases between. The CDR3 runs to 13 residues. In DNA, the CDR3 is TGTGCCAGCAGCTTTCAGTCTTTGGAGACCCAGTACTTC. Encoded protein: CASSFQSLETQYF.

V gene TRBV19 combines with J gene TRBJ2-1; 11 positions agree with TRBD2. CDR1 LNHDA and CDR2 SQIVND come from the germline V gene (reference sequence). With V trimmed by 2 bases and J by 9 bases, 12 bases remained unmatched. CDR3 size: 17 residues. CDR3 DNA sequence: TGTGCCAGTAGTATATTCCGCGTACTAGCGGGAGCCCCTGAGCAGTTCTTC. The encoded protein is CASSIFRVLAGAPEQFF.

This clonotype was seen a single time. This chain uses TRBV5-5 with TRBJ2-2; no reliable D call. Trimming pared 4 bases from V and 0 bases from J, leaving 7 bases between. Germline V gene data show CDR1 as SGHKS and CDR2 as YYEKEE (reference sequence). The CDR3 consists of 14 residues. The CDR3 DNA sequence: TGTGCCAGCAGCCCGGTTCCGAACACCGGGGAGCTGTTTTTT. Translating gives CASSPVPNTGELFF.

This clonotype showed up many times. The gene calls are TRBV7-2 and TRBJ2-2; 9 bases align to TRBD2. The germline V gene encodes CDR1 SGHTA and CDR2 FQGNSA. The CDR3 extends over 16 amino acids. V gave up 1 base and J gave up 8 bases; unmatched junction bases: 8. The CDR3 bases are TGTGCCAGCAGCTTAGAAGGCGCGGGAGGGCTTGGGGAGCTGTTTTTT. It translates to CASSLEGAGGLGELFF.

This clonotype was seen only a few times. The rearrangement joins TRBV28 to TRBJ2-7; D remains ambiguous. The CDR3 covers 13 residues. Germline V gene sequence: CDR1 MDHEN, CDR2 SYDVKM. Deletions cut 6 bases from V and 2 bases from J, with 11 bases between. This chain's CDR3 is CASSETVTYEQYF. CDR3 nucleotide sequence: TGTGCCAGCAGCGAAACTGTAACCTACGAGCAGTACTTC.

The rearrangement uses TRBV27 and TRBJ2-7, with a weak D call TRBD2 (7 bases). The CDR3 loop spans 13 amino acids. The germline V gene encodes CDR1 MNHEY and CDR2 SMNVEV (reference sequence). The V gene lost 11 bases and the J gene lost 2 bases, with 16 bases spanning the gap. This chain's CDR3 is CAGYAGAPYEQYF. DNA for the CDR3: TGTGCCGGGTACGCGGGGGCCCCCTACGAGCAGTACTTC.